What follows is one TCR beta chain and its context. This clone came up once. It lacks a known antigen. No clone much larger than this one lies a single base away; base qualities are absent. The record originates from a study of OX40 agonist ivuxolimab in advanced cancers. About the investigation overall: The costimulatory receptor OX40 (CD134) was targeted by ivuxolimab, a fully human IgG2 agonistic monoclonal antibody. Intravenous ivuxolimab was administered to patients every 2 weeks at six dose levels: 0.01, 0.1, 0.3, 1.5, 3 and 10 mg/kg. Among the approximately 54 dose-escalation patients, 19 had hepatocellular carcinoma, around 15 melanoma, 9 renal cell carcinoma and 9 head and neck cancer. A male proportion of roughly 80% and a mean age of roughly 58 years, ranging from roughly 20 to 80, were recorded for the dose-escalation cohort. Prior anti-PD-1, anti-PD-L1 or anti-CTLA-4 therapy was permitted, and approximately 40% of dose-escalation patients had received checkpoint inhibitors. Partial responses occurred in three dose-escalation patients: two with cutaneous melanoma and one with hepatocellular carcinoma. Peripheral TCRbeta sequencing aimed to test whether ivuxolimab altered TCR sequence diversity and caused clonal T-cell expansion. The paper reports the monotherapy dose-escalation portion (N of about 52 patients) of the phase I ivuxolimab trial.

Summary of the overall study and its limitations: After ivuxolimab, more expanded clones were found on average in CD8+ T cells than in CD4+ T cells. In the 0.1-3.0 mg/kg groups, partial responders had among the lowest normalized peripheral clonal expansion, particularly in CD8+ T cells. Low levels of normalized T-cell clonal expansion were also seen in some patients who did not respond. At doses of 0.1 to 3.0 mg/kg, clonal expansion of both CD4+ and CD8+ T cells in blood was seen between baseline and week 6. Which antigens the clonally expanded peripheral T cells were specific for was not determined.

To sequence the TCRbeta CDR3 region, genomic DNA was isolated from the sorted cells. TCRbeta CDR3 regions were sequenced using the immunoSEQ Assay. The table comes from immuneACCESS by way of TCRdb, which keeps in-frame sequences with V and J called. Part of the clones is missing from these tables; in studies checked, under half for an unresolved V gene and the rest for unknown reasons. The sample data list tens of thousands of clones, and roughly 92% of these were observed just once. Around 2.8% of the sample lies in the top ten. The trial excluded patients who had a history of autoimmune disease or were on systemic immunosuppression. In every dose cohort, peripheral blood was drawn for TCR sequencing at baseline, cycle 4 day 1, and cycle 7 day 1. Samples were obtained from an open-label, multicenter, first-in-human phase I dose-escalation trial of ivuxolimab. Adults with locally advanced or metastatic head and neck squamous cell, hepatocellular, melanoma or renal cell carcinoma were enrolled in the trial. Before TCR sequencing, CD4+ T cells and CD8+ T cells were sorted from peripheral blood as separate populations.

V is clipped by 5 bases and J by 10 bases, and the sequence between their germline boundaries is 12 bases long. Per the germline V gene, MRHNA is the CDR1 and SNTAGT is the CDR2. The CDR3, from cysteine to phenylalanine, totals 13 residues. Kept here is only the CDR3 DNA, which spans 39 bases and is read in frame from base 1. Sequenced here: CD4+ or CD8+ T cells sorted from blood, sampled in a trial of the OX40 agonist ivuxolimab. The TCR comes from an adult with an advanced solid tumor such as melanoma, head and neck, liver or kidney cancer. The V and J segments used are TRBV6-4 and TRBJ1-6; too little of a D gene remains to name it. The CDR3 sequence is CASSLEGYSPLHF. The DNA is as follows: TGTGCCAGCAGTTTGGAGGGATACTCACCCCTCCACTTT.